Described below is a single T cell receptor beta chain sequence and its context. Clones were read by immunoSEQ multiplex PCR, and TCRdb kept only the in-frame ones, dropping some. The sample has about 140,000 clones, less than 95% seen once. The V and J ends lost 5 bases and 0 bases respectively, with 20 bases between them. The CDR3 totals 18 residues. CDR1 and CDR2 (germline): LGHNA, YNFKEQ. The data derive from a study of control samples from healthy donors and cancer patients. The clonotype originates from a man younger than 30 in good health. The chain uses TRBV4-2 and TRBJ2-1; possible D gene TRBD2, 5 bases. Sequencing input: blood. CDR3 bases: TGTGCCAGCAGCGATAGCAGCGGCCTAGGAACCTCCTACAATGAGCAGTTCTTC. Translation: CASSDSSGLGTSYNEQFF.